The sequence of this TCR beta chain was determined in a study of T cell responses to AZD1222 COVID-19 vaccine. Comments on this clone: Its antigen remains unknown.

Study results and caveats: The reported proportion of spike-specific TCRs targeting unmutated variant regions was nearly half. Seropositivity was recorded at baseline in only a handful of AZD1222 recipients.

The assay was immunoSEQ multiplex PCR, and TCRdb's table has in-frame clones only and misses some. Among about 140,000 clones listed, 75% to 90% were seen once. Germline CDR1 is SEHNR and CDR2 is FQNEAQ (reference sequence). The CDR3 spans 16 residues. V shed 2 bases and J 1 base; nucleotides not matched to a gene: 7. This chain uses TRBV7-9 with TRBJ1-2; TRBD1 agrees at 7 bases. The receptor's source is an adult in good health. The material sequenced was peripheral blood, taken on day 0 of AZD1222 vaccination. The CDR3 region has the DNA TGTGCCAGCAGCTTAATCAGGGGGAGAGTTAACTATGGCTACACCTTC. It translates to CASSLIRGRVNYGYTF.